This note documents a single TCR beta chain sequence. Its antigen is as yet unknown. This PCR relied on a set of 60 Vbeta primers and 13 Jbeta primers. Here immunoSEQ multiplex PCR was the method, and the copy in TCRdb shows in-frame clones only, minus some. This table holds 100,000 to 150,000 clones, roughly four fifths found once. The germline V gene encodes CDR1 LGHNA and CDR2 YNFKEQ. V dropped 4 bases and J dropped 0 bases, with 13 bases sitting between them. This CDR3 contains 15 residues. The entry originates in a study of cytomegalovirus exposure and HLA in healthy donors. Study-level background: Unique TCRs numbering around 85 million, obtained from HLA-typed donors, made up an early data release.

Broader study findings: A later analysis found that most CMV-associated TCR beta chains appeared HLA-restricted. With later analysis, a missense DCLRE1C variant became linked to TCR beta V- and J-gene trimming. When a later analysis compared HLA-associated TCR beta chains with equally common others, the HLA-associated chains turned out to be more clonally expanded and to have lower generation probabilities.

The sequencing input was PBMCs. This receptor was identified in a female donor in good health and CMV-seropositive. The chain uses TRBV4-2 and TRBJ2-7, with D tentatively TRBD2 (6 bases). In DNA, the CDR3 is TGTGCCAGCAGCCTAGAGCGGGTTCGCTCCTACGAGCAGTACTTC. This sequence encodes CASSLERVRSYEQYF.